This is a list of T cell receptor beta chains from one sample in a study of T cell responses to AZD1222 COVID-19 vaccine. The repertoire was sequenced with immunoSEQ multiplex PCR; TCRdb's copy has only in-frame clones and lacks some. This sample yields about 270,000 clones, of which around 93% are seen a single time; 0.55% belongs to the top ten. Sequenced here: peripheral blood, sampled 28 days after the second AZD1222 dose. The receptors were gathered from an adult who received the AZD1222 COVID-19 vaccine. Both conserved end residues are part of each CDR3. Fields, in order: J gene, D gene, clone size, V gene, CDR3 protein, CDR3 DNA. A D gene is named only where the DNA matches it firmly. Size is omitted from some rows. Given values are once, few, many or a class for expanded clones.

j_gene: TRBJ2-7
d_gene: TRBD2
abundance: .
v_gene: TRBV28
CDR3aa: CASSLSGRDEQYF
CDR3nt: TGTGCCAGCAGCCTTAGCGGGCGAGACGAGCAGTACTTC

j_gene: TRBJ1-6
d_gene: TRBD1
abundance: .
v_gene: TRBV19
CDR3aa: CASSLGTAESSYNSPLHF
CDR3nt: TGTGCCAGTAGTCTCGGGACAGCCGAGAGCTCCTATAATTCACCCCTCCACTTT

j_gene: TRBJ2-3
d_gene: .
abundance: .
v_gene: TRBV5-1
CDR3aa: CASSSGDTQYF
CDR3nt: TGCGCCAGCAGCTCGGGGGATACGCAGTATTTT

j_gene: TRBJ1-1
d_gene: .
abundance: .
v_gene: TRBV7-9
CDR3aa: CASSLVGNTEAFF
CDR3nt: TGTGCCAGCAGCTTAGTGGGGAACACTGAAGCTTTCTTT

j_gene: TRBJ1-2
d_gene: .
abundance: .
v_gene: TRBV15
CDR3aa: CATSRDTVGYGYTF
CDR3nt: TGTGCCACCAGCAGAGATACAGTGGGGTATGGCTACACCTTC

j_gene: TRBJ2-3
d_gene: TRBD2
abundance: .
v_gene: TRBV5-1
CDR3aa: CASSLGLAGGPRTDTQYF
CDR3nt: TGCGCCAGCAGCTTGGGACTAGCGGGGGGGCCTCGCACAGATACGCAGTATTTT

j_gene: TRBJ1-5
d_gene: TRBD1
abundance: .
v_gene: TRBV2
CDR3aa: CASSDRDRGNQPQHF
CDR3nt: TGTGCCAGCAGTGATAGAGACAGGGGAAATCAGCCCCAGCATTTT

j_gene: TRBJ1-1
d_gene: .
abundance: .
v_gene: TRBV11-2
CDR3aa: CASSLRWTEAFF
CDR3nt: TGTGCCAGCAGCTTAAGGTGGACTGAAGCTTTCTTT

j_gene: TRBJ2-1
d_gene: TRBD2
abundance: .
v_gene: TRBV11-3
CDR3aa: CASSFLGTSGRACEQFF
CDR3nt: TGTGCCAGCAGCTTTTTAGGGACTAGCGGGAGGGCCTGTGAGCAGTTCTTC

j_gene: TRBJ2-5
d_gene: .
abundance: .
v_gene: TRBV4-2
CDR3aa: CASSQSFQETQYF
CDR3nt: TGTGCCAGCAGCCAGTCCTTCCAAGAGACCCAGTACTTC

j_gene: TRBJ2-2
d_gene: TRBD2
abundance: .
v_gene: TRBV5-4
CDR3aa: CASSLGAGAGELFF
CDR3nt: TGTGCCAGCAGCTTGGGAGCGGGAGCCGGGGAGCTGTTTTTT

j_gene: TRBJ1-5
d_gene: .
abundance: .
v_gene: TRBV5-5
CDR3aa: CASSLSYNQPQHF
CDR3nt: TGTGCCAGCAGCTTGAGCTACAATCAGCCCCAGCATTTT

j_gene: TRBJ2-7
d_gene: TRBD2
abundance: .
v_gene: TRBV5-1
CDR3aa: CASSPRAGGREQYF
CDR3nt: TGCGCCAGCAGCCCGAGAGCGGGAGGGCGCGAGCAGTACTTC

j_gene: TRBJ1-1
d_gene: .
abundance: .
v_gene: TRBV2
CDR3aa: CASSERVKGEEAFF
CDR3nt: TGTGCCAGCAGTGAGAGGGTTAAGGGGGAAGAAGCTTTCTTT

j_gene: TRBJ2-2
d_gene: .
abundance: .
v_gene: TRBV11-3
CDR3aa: CASSLEYGGELFF
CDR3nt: TGTGCCAGCAGCCTAGAGTATGGCGGGGAGCTGTTTTTT

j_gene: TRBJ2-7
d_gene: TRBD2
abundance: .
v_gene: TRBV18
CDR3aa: CASSPSSGRAREQYF
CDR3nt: TGTGCCAGCTCACCTTCTAGCGGGAGGGCGAGGGAGCAGTACTTC

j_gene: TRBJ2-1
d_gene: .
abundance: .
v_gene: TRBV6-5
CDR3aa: CASRGTGDNEQFF
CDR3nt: TGTGCCAGCAGAGGGACCGGTGACAATGAGCAGTTCTTC

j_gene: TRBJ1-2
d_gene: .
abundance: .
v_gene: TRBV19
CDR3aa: CASSPGTSYYGYTF
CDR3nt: TGTGCCAGTAGCCCCGGGACTTCCTACTATGGCTACACCTTC

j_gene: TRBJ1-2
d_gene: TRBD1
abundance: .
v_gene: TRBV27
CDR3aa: CASSLSRTGGGYGYTF
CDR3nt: TGTGCCAGCAGTTTATCGCGTACAGGGGGCGGCTATGGCTACACCTTC

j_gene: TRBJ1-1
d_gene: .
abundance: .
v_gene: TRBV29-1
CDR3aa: CSVLWQQELAFF
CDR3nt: TGCAGCGTTCTGTGGCAGCAAGAGCTTGCTTTCTTT

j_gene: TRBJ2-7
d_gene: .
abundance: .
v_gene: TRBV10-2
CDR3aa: CASSGYRLGDGGDEQYF
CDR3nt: TGCGCCAGCAGTGGATACAGGTTGGGAGACGGAGGCGACGAGCAGTACTTC

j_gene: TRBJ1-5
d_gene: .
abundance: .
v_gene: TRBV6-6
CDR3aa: CASSGSLKYSNQPQHF
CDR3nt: TGTGCCAGCAGTGGGTCTCTAAAATATAGCAATCAGCCCCAGCATTTT

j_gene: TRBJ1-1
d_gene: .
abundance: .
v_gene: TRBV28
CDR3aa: CASRVDIAHMNTEAFF
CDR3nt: TGTGCCAGCAGGGTGGACATCGCCCATATGAACACTGAAGCTTTCTTT

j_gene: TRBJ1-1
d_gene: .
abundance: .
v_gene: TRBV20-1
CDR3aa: CSASPHSNTEAFF
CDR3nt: TGCAGTGCTAGTCCGCACAGCAACACTGAAGCTTTCTTT

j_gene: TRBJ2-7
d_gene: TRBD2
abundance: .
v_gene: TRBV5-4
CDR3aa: CASTGLASEQYF
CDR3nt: TGTGCCAGCACTGGACTAGCTTCCGAGCAGTACTTC

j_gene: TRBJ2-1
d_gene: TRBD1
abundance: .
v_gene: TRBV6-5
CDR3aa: CASRGQGTNEQFF
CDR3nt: TGTGCCAGCCGGGGACAGGGCACCAATGAGCAGTTCTTC

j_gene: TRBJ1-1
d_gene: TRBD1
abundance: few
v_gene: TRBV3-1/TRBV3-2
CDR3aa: CASSQERTGEAFF
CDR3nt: TGTGCCAGCAGCCAAGAGAGGACAGGGGAGGCTTTCTTT

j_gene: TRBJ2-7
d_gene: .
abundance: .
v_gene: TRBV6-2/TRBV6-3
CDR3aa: CASSYGIRQGNTYEQYF
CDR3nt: TGTGCCAGCAGTTACGGGATCCGGCAGGGGAACACCTACGAGCAGTACTTC

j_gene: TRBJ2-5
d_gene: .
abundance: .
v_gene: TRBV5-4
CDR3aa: CASSLADTVETQYF
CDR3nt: TGTGCCAGCAGCTTGGCCGATACCGTGGAGACCCAGTACTTC

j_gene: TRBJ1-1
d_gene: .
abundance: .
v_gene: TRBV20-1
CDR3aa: CSASSGTGAFF
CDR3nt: TGCAGTGCTAGTTCAGGGACCGGGGCTTTCTTT

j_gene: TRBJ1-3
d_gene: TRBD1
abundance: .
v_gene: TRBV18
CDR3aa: CASSPTAQGTGNTIYF
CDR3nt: TGTGCCAGCTCACCCACTGCACAGGGGACTGGAAACACCATATATTTT

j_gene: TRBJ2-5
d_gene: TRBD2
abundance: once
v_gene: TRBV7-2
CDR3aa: CASSLRLARAETQYF
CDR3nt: TGTGCCAGCAGCTTAAGACTAGCGAGGGCGGAGACCCAGTACTTC

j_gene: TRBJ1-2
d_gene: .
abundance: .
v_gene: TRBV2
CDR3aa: CASTLDSLNYGYTF
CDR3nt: TGTGCCAGCACCCTGGACAGTTTGAACTATGGCTACACCTTC

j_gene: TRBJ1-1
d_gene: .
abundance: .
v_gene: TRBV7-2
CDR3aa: CASSFSPLAGIRTEAFF
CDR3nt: TGTGCCAGCAGCTTTTCCCCCCTAGCAGGGATAAGAACTGAAGCTTTCTTT

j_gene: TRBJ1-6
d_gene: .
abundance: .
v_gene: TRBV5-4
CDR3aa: CASSSTEGGNSPLHF
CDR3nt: TGTGCCAGCAGCTCGACCGAGGGAGGGAATTCACCCCTCCACTTT

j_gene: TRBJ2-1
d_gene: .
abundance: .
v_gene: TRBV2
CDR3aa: CASSASQSSYNEQFF
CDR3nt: TGTGCCAGCAGTGCCAGCCAAAGCTCCTACAATGAGCAGTTCTTC

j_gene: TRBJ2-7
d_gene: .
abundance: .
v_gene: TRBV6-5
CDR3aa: CASSLGPGGYYEQYF
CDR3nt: TGTGCCAGCAGCCTCGGACCCGGGGGTTACTACGAGCAGTACTTC

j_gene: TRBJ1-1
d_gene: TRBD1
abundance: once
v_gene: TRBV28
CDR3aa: CASSLGTGEAFF
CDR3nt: TGTGCCAGCAGTTTGGGGACAGGTGAAGCTTTCTTT

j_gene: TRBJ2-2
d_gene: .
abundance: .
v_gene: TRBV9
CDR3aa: CASTTNDGELFF
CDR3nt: TGTGCCAGCACCACAAACGACGGGGAGCTGTTTTTT

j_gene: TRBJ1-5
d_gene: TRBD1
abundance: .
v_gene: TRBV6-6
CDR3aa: CASTPGGLGQPQHF
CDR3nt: TGTGCCAGCACCCCAGGGGGGTTAGGTCAGCCCCAGCATTTT

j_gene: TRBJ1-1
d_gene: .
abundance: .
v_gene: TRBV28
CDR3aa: CASSFRWNTEAFF
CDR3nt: TGTGCCAGCAGTTTCCGGTGGAACACTGAAGCTTTCTTT

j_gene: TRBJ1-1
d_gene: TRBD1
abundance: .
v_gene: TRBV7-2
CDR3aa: CASSSQGGSGTEAFF
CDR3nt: TGTGCCAGCAGCTCCCAGGGGGGGTCGGGAACTGAAGCTTTCTTT

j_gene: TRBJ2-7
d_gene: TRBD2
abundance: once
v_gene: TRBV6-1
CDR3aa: CASSDNAGEAQYF
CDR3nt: TGTGCCAGCAGTGATAATGCGGGGGAGGCGCAGTACTTC

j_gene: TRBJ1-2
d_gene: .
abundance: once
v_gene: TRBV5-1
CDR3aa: CASRARDTGGYTF
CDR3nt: TGCGCCAGCAGGGCGAGGGACACCGGGGGCTACACCTTC